A single sample is the source of the 27 T cell receptor beta chains below, sequenced in a study of blood T cell repertoires in COVID-19 (dated by TCRdb to 2020 to 2021). Libraries were built with the immunoSEQ multiplex PCR assay. In TCRdb, the immuneACCESS table is reduced to in-frame sequences with V and J assigned. These tables do not hold every clone; where another copy was compared, an unresolved V gene accounts for under half, and the others remain unexplained. This sample comprises some 200,000 clones, 85% to 90% of them detected only once. The ten largest account for about 6% of the sample. The sample taken for sequencing was peripheral blood. Every receptor here comes from a man aged 80 or over with acute or convalescent COVID-19.

J is TRBJ1-2 and V is TRBV24-1, with a tentative D call TRBD1 (6 bases). V dropped 2 bases and J dropped 6 bases, with 15 bases sitting between them. This CDR3 comprises 15 residues. Germline lookup yields CDR1 KGHDR and CDR2 SFDVKD. DNA for the CDR3: TGTGCCACCAGTGATTCGGGCAGGGGAAGAGATGGCTACACCTTC. This gives the protein CATSDSGRGRDGYTF.

The chain links TRBV9 to TRBJ1-1; D remains ambiguous. CDR3 length: 13 amino acids. V lost 0 bases, J lost 4 bases, and 7 bases lay in between. Germline CDR1 is SGDLS and CDR2 is YYNGEE. CDR3 sequence (DNA): TGTGCCAGCAGCGTAGTTTGGAGCACTGAAGCTTTCTTT. Its translation is CASSVVWSTEAFF. The full variable domain, with the rest looked up from reference TRBV9 and TRBJ1-1, is DSGVTQTPKHLITATGQRVTLRCSPRSGDLSVYWYQQSLDQGLQFLIQYYNGEERAKGNILERFSAQQFPDLHSELNLSSLELGDSALYFCASSVVWSTEAFFGQGTRLTVV.

This clone was observed a single time. J is TRBJ2-1 and V is TRBV24-1; 11 bases match TRBD2. This CDR3 is 14 amino acids long. With V trimmed by 9 bases and J by 7 bases, 7 bases remained unmatched. Germline-derived CDR1 and CDR2 are KGHDR and SFDVKD. Written as DNA, the CDR3 is TGTGCCACCCGAACCACTAGCGGGAGTAATGAGCAGTTCTTC. This translates into CATRTTSGSNEQFF.

The chain joins TRBV7-2 to TRBJ2-2, with a possible D match to TRBD1 (6 bases). Trimming took off 5 bases at V and 4 bases at J, with 20 bases between the two ends. The CDR3 covers 17 residues. Germline values: CDR1 SGHTA, CDR2 FQGNSA. CDR3 coding DNA: TGTGCCAGCAGCCCCCAACAGGGACGATCTGGCACCGGGGAGCTGTTTTTT. This gives the protein CASSPQQGRSGTGELFF.

The rearrangement joins TRBV19 to TRBJ1-5, with D unresolved. The CDR3 is 15 residues long. Germline V gene data show CDR1 as LNHDA and CDR2 as SQIVND (reference sequence). V shed 3 bases and J shed 5 bases, with 14 bases lying between them. The CDR3 loop reads CASSISGNLDQPQHF. Written as DNA, the CDR3 is TGTGCCAGTAGTATTTCAGGAAATTTAGATCAGCCCCAGCATTTT.

The genes are TRBV28 and TRBJ2-7; 10 bases agree with TRBD1. There are 15 residues in the CDR3. Germline V gives CDR1 MDHEN, CDR2 SYDVKM. V trimming: 5 bases; J trimming: 3 bases; junction bases outside the gene matches: 7. The CDR3 bases are TGTGCCAGCAGTCCCTACGGGACAGGGGACTACGAGCAGTACTTC. Its protein is CASSPYGTGDYEQYF. Complete variable domain (other parts from reference TRBV28 and TRBJ2-7): DVKVTQSSRYLVKRTGEKVFLECVQDMDHENMFWYRQDPGLGLRLIYFSYDVKMKEKGDIPEGYSVSREKKERFSLILESASTNQTSMYLCASSPYGTGDYEQYFGPGTRLTVT.

The chain has TRBV28 and TRBJ1-4, with TRBD1 identical over 9 bases. Looked up from germline, CDR1 is MDHEN and CDR2 is SYDVKM. CDR3 size: 14 residues. Unmatched junction bases numbered 10, after V lost 7 bases and J lost 10 bases. CDR3 sequence (DNA): TGTGCCAGCACCATCGGGACAGGGAATCTAAAACTGTTTTTT. Translating it yields CASTIGTGNLKLFF.

This chain links TRBV5-1 with TRBJ2-2, with 10 bases fitting TRBD1. With 1 base clipped from V and 3 bases from J, the junction kept 12 bases outside the gene matches. There are 19 residues in the CDR3. CDR1 SGHRS and CDR2 YFSETQ come from the germline V gene. This CDR3 is CASSLWAGQGPPDTGELFF. As DNA, the CDR3 is TGCGCCAGCAGCTTGTGGGCGGGACAGGGGCCTCCGGACACCGGGGAGCTGTTTTTT.

The chain links TRBV7-3 to TRBJ1-1; the D is unclear. Trimming left V 4 bases short and J 0 bases short, with 12 bases between. The CDR3 is made up of 15 amino acids. CDR1 is SGHTA, CDR2 FQGTGA, per germline. CDR3 protein: CASSYSAGLNTEAFF. The CDR3 DNA reads TGTGCCAGCAGCTACTCGGCAGGCCTGAACACTGAAGCTTTCTTT.

The chain has TRBV11-2 and TRBJ1-3; no clear D gene. In germline, CDR1 is SGHAT, CDR2 FQNNGV. V dropped 1 base and J dropped 4 bases, with 5 bases sitting between them. This CDR3 is built from 13 residues. For the CDR3, the DNA is TGTGCCAGCAGCTTAGCCGTCGGAAACACCATATATTTT. As protein: CASSLAVGNTIYF.

The gene calls are TRBV5-6 and TRBJ2-5, with 11 bases identical to TRBD2. Germline values: CDR1 SGHDT, CDR2 YYEEEE. Trimming took 4 bases from V and 3 from J; bases not matched to a gene: 2. The CDR3 is made up of 14 amino acids. This CDR3 is CASSKGLAEETQYF. CDR3 nucleotides: TGTGCCAGCAGCAAGGGACTAGCGGAAGAGACCCAGTACTTC.

This clone was seen a single time. The chain combines TRBV19 with TRBJ2-3; weak D call: TRBD2 (5 bases). The V gene's germline CDR1 is LNHDA and CDR2 SQIVND (reference sequence). V was shortened by 2 bases and J by 3 bases, with 6 bases between the two germline ends. This CDR3 region has 13 residues. The CDR3 region is CASSIRETDTQYF. CDR3 coding DNA: TGTGCCAGTAGTATACGGGAAACAGATACGCAGTATTTT.

The rearrangement joins TRBV6-5 to TRBJ2-6, with D uncertain. V gave up 7 bases and J gave up 0 bases, with 10 bases separating them. This CDR3 has 15 residues. Germline CDR1 reads MNHEY; CDR2 reads SVGAGI. The CDR3 protein is CASMSSRSGANVLTF. The CDR3 region has the DNA TGTGCCAGCATGAGCTCCCGCTCTGGGGCCAACGTCCTGACTTTC.

V is TRBV2 and J is TRBJ2-1; 7 positions agree with TRBD1. This CDR3 spans 14 amino acids. J gave up 2 bases and V 4 bases, and 2 bases lay outside the gene matches. The germline gives CDR1 SNHLY, CDR2 FYNNEI. The CDR3 reads CASSGQGAYNEQFF. DNA for the CDR3: TGTGCCAGCAGTGGGCAGGGGGCCTACAATGAGCAGTTCTTC.

This sequence joins TRBV18 and TRBJ2-3, with D perhaps matching TRBD1 (6 bases). This CDR3 spans 14 amino acids. Germline V gene sequence: CDR1 KGHSH, CDR2 LQKENI. With 1 base removed from V and 1 base from J, the gap between germline ends came to 6 bases. CDR3 in amino acids: CASSPRQGTDTQYF. As DNA, the CDR3 is TGTGCCAGCTCACCACGACAGGGCACAGATACGCAGTATTTT.

This clone came up once. The CDR3 DNA follows: TGTGCCACCCCGGCCAGGGAGGGCGGTAATTCACCCCTCCACTTT. Translated: CATPAREGGNSPLHF. The chain recombines TRBV6-5 with TRBJ1-6, with D perhaps matching TRBD1 (5 bases). V was pared by 10 bases and J by 6 bases, with 19 bases between. CDR1 and CDR2 (germline): MNHEY, SVGAGI. The CDR3 has 15 residues.

The chain is built from TRBV18 and TRBJ2-1, with 8 bases identical to TRBD2. V shed 3 bases and J 2 bases; nucleotides not matched to a gene: 3. The V gene's germline CDR1 is KGHSH and CDR2 LQKENI. This CDR3 contains 15 residues. CDR3 sequence: CASSPPGLAYNEQFF. Here the CDR3 DNA reads TGTGCCAGCTCACCCCCGGGACTAGCCTACAATGAGCAGTTCTTC.

The genes are TRBV11-2 and TRBJ2-3; D uncertain. The CDR3 consists of 15 residues. V was shortened by 3 bases and J by 1 base, with 11 bases between the two germline ends. Germline CDR1 reads SGHAT; CDR2 reads FQNNGV. CDR3 protein: CASSFSIEGTDTQYF. The CDR3 region has the DNA TGTGCCAGCAGCTTTTCGATTGAGGGCACAGATACGCAGTATTTT. Full variable domain (rest looked up from reference TRBV11-2 and TRBJ2-3): EAGVAQSPRYKIIEKRQSVAFWCNPISGHATLYWYQQILGQGPKLLIQFQNNGVVDDSQLPKDRFSAERLKGVDSTLKIQPAKLEDSAVYLCASSFSIEGTDTQYFGPGTRLTVL.

The chain is built from TRBV25-1 and TRBJ2-7; tentatively, D is TRBD2 (6 bases). With 0 bases removed from V and 4 bases from J, the gap between germline ends came to 13 bases. The CDR3 sequence is 15 residues long. Germline V gives CDR1 MGHDK, CDR2 SYGVNS. The CDR3 here is CASSEYGGRNYEQYF. DNA for the CDR3: TGTGCCAGCAGTGAATACGGGGGACGAAATTACGAGCAGTACTTC.

The chain uses TRBV27 and TRBJ1-2, with D possibly matching TRBD1 (5 bases). Trimming removed 2 bases at V and 4 bases at J, with 17 bases between. The CDR3 spans 16 residues. The germline CDR1 and CDR2 sequences are MNHEY and SMNVEV (reference sequence). CDR3 protein: CASSLASGGKIYGYTF. CDR3 sequence (DNA): TGTGCCAGCAGTTTAGCCTCCGGGGGGAAGATCTATGGCTACACCTTC.

The rearrangement joins TRBV5-5 to TRBJ2-2; 11 bases are shared with TRBD2. J was trimmed by 5 bases and V by 2 bases; bases with no gene match: 5. This CDR3 is 16 amino acids long. Germline lookup yields CDR1 SGHKS and CDR2 YYEKEE (reference sequence). CDR3 sequence reads: CASSFVAGGPTGELFF. CDR3 bases: TGTGCCAGCAGCTTTGTAGCGGGAGGGCCGACCGGGGAGCTGTTTTTT.

CDR3 nucleotides: TGTGCCAGCAGCCCATCCACAGGGTCAGGAAACACCATATATTTT. This sequence encodes CASSPSTGSGNTIYF. The chain links TRBV7-8 to TRBJ1-3; D is perhaps TRBD1 (6 bases). Per germline, CDR1 SGHVS and CDR2 FQNEAQ. The CDR3 is 15 residues long. V lost 5 bases and J lost 4, with 15 bases in between.

V is TRBV19 and J is TRBJ2-4; the D gene is possibly TRBD1 (6 bases). This CDR3 contains 13 residues. Trimming stripped 8 bases from V and 5 bases from J, with 13 bases between. Germline V CDR1 and CDR2: LNHDA, SQIVND (reference sequence). CDR3 DNA sequence: TGTGCCAGTCGAAGGACAGACGAAAACATTCAGTACTTC. Translated: CASRRTDENIQYF. The full variable domain, rest sourced from reference TRBV19 and TRBJ2-4, is DGGITQSPKYLFRKEGQNVTLSCEQNLNHDAMYWYRQDPGQGLRLIYYSQIVNDFQKGDIAEGYSVSREKKESFPLTVTSAQKNPTAFYLCASRRTDENIQYFGAGTRLSVL.

The chain links TRBV6-5 to TRBJ1-1; the D is unclear. The CDR3 is made up of 15 amino acids. Germline CDR1 is MNHEY and CDR2 is SVGAGI. Trimming left V 6 bases short and J 0 bases short, with 14 bases between. CDR3 loop: CASSRSPPVNTEAFF. The DNA of the CDR3 is TGTGCCAGCAGCCGCTCGCCCCCAGTGAACACTGAAGCTTTCTTT.

V usage is TRBV28 and J usage is TRBJ1-5; TRBD1 matches at 9 bases. Looked up from germline, CDR1 is MDHEN and CDR2 is SYDVKM. Unmatched junction bases numbered 10, after V lost 5 bases and J lost 5 bases. This CDR3 has 16 residues. CDR3 in DNA: TGTGCCAGCAGTCCCCCGGGACAGGGAAGGTATCAGCCCCAGCATTTT. Protein: CASSPPGQGRYQPQHF.

The rearrangement links TRBV5-1 to TRBJ2-3; 7 nucleotides match TRBD2. Germline V gene sequence: CDR1 SGHRS, CDR2 YFSETQ. With 1 base clipped from V and 0 bases from J, the junction kept 5 bases outside the gene matches. The CDR3 extends over 16 amino acids. CDR3 sequence (DNA): TGCGCCAGCAGCTTGTGGGGGAGGGAAAGCACAGATACGCAGTATTTT. It specifies CASSLWGRESTDTQYF.

V is TRBV29-1 and J is TRBJ2-1; 8 nucleotides align to TRBD1. CDR1 is SQVTM and CDR2 is ANQGSEA in the germline V gene. J was trimmed by 4 bases and V by 5 bases; bases with no gene match: 10. This CDR3 has 15 amino acids. As DNA, the CDR3 is TGCAGCGTTAGAAAGACAGGGGCGGTGTACAATGAGCAGTTCTTC. As protein: CSVRKTGAVYNEQFF.